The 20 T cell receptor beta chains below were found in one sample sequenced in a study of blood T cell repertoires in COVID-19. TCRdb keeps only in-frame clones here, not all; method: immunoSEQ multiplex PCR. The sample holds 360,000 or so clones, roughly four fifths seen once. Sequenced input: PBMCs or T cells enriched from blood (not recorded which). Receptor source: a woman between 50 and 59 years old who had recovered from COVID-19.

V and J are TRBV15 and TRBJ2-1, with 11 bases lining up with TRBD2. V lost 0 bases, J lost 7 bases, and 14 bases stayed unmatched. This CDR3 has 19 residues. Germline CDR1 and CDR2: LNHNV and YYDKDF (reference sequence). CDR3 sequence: CATSREIPGTSGVGNEQFF. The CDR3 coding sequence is TGTGCCACCAGCAGAGAAATACCAGGGACTAGCGGAGTTGGAAATGAGCAGTTCTTC. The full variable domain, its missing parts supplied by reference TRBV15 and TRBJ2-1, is DAMVIQNPRYQVTQFGKPVTLSCSQTLNHNVMYWYQQKSSQAPKLLFHYYDKDFNNEADTPDNFQSRRPNTSFCFLDIRSPGLGDTAMYLCATSREIPGTSGVGNEQFFGPGTRLTVL.

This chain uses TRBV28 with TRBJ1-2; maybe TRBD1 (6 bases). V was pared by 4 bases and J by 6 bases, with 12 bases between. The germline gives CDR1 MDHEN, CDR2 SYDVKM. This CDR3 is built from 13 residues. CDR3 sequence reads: CASSYTNRDGYTF. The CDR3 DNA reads TGTGCCAGCAGTTATACCAACAGGGATGGCTACACCTTC.

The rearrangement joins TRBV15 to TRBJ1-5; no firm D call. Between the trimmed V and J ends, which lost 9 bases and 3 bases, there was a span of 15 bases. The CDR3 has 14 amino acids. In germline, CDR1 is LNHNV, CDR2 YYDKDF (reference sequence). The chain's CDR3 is CATASGNNNQPQHF. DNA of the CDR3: TGTGCCACGGCTTCAGGCAATAACAATCAGCCCCAGCATTTT.

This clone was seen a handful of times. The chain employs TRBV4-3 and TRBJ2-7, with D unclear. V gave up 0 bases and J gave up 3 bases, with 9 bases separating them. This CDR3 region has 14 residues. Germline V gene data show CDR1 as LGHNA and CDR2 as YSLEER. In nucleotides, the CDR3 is TGCGCCAGCAGCCAAGATGCGAGGAACTACGAGCAGTACTTC. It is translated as CASSQDARNYEQYF.

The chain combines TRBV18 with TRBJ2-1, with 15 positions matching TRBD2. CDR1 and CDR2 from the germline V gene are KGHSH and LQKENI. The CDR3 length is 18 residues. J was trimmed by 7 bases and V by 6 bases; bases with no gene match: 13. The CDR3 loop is CASSQGLAGGLSNNEQFF. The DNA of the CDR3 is TGTGCCAGCTCGCAAGGACTAGCGGGAGGGCTTAGCAATAATGAGCAGTTCTTC.

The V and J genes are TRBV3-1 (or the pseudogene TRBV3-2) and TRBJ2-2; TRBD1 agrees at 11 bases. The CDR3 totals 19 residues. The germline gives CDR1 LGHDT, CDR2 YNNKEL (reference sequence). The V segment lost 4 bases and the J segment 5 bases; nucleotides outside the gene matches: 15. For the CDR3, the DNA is TGTGCCAGCAGCCCCGCCCCCCGGACAGGGGGCGAAGTAACCGGGGAGCTGTTTTTT. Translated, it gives CASSPAPRTGGEVTGELFF.

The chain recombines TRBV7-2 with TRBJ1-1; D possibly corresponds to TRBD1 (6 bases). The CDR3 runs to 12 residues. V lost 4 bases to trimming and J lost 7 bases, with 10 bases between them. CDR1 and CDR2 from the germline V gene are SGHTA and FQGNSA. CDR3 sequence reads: CASSSQGYEAFF. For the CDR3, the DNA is TGTGCCAGCAGCTCCCAGGGGTATGAAGCTTTCTTT. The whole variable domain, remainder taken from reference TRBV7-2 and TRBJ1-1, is GAGVSQSPSNKVTEKGKDVELRCDPISGHTALYWYRQSLGQGLEFLIYFQGNSAPDKSGLPSDRFSAERTGGSVSTLTIQRTQQEDSAVYLCASSSQGYEAFFGQGTRLTVV.

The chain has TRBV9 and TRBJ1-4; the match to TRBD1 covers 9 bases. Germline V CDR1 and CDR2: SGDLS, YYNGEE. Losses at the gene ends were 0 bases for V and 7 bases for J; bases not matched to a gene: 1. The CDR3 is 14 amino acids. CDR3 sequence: CASSVGTGVEKLFF. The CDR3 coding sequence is TGTGCCAGCAGCGTAGGGACAGGGGTTGAAAAACTGTTTTTT.

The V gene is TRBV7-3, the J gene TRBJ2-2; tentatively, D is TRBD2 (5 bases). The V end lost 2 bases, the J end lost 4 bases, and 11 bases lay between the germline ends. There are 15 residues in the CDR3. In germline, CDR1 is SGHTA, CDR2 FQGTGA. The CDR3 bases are TGTGCCAGCAGCTTAGCTTCGGGGAGCACCGGGGAGCTGTTTTTT. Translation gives CASSLASGSTGELFF.

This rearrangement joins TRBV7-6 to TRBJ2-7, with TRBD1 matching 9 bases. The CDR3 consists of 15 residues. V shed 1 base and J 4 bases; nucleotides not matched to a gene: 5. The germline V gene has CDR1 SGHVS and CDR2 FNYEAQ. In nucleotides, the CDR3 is TGTGCCAGCAGCTTAGGACAGGGGGATATTTACGAGCAGTACTTC. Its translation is CASSLGQGDIYEQYF.

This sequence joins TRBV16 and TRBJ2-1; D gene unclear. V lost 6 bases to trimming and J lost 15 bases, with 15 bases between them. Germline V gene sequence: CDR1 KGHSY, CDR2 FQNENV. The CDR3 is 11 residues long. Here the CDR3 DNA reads TGTGCCAGCAGTCGCGATACCCGCGGGTTCTTC. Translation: CASSRDTRGFF.

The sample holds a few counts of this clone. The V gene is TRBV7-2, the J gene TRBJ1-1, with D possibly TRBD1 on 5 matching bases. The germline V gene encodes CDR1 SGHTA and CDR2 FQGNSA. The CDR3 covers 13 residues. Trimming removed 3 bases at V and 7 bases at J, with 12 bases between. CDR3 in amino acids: CASSLLRVNEAFF. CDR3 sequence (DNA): TGTGCCAGCAGCTTGCTCAGGGTCAATGAAGCTTTCTTT. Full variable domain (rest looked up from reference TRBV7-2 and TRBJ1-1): GAGVSQSPSNKVTEKGKDVELRCDPISGHTALYWYRQSLGQGLEFLIYFQGNSAPDKSGLPSDRFSAERTGGSVSTLTIQRTQQEDSAVYLCASSLLRVNEAFFGQGTRLTVV.

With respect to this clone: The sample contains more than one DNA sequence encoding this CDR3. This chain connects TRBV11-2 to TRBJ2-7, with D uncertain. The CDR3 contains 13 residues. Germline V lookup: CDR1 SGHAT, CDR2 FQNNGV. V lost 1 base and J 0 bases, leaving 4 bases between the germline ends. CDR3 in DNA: TGTGCCAGCAGCTTAGCGGGCTCCTACGAGCAGTACTTC. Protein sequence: CASSLAGSYEQYF.

The DNA of the CDR3 is TGCGCCAGCAGCCACCGGGACAGTGCAACTAATGAAAAACTGTTTTTT. It yields the protein CASSHRDSATNEKLFF. This chain joins TRBV4-3 and TRBJ1-4, with 7 bases matching TRBD1. The CDR3 consists of 16 residues. Per germline, CDR1 LGHNA and CDR2 YSLEER. V lost 3 bases to trimming and J lost 0 bases; unmatched junction nucleotides: 4.

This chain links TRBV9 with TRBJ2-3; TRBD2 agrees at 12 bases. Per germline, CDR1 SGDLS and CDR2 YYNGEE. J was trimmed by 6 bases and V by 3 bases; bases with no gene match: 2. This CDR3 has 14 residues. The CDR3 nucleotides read TGTGCCAGCAGCGATACTAGCGGGAGGGATACGCAGTATTTT. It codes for CASSDTSGRDTQYF. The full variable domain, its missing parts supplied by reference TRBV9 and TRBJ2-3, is DSGVTQTPKHLITATGQRVTLRCSPRSGDLSVYWYQQSLDQGLQFLIQYYNGEERAKGNILERFSAQQFPDLHSELNLSSLELGDSALYFCASSDTSGRDTQYFGPGTRLTVL.

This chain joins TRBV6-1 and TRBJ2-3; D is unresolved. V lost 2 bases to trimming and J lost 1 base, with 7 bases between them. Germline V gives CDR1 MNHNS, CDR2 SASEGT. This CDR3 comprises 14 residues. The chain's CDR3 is CASSEQDGTDTQYF. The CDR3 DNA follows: TGTGCCAGCAGTGAACAGGATGGCACAGATACGCAGTATTTT.

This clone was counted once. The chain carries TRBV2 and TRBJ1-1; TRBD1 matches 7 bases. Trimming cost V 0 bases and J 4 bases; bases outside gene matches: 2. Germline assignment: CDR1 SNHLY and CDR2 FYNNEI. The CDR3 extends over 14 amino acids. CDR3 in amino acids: CASSEATGPTEAFF. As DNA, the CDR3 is TGTGCCAGCAGTGAAGCGACAGGGCCCACTGAAGCTTTCTTT.

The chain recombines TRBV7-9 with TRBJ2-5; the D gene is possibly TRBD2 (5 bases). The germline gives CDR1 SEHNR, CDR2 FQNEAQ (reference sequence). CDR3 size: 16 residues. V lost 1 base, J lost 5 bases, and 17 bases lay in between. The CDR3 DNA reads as TGTGCCAGCAGCTTAGGCGTCCCCGGGGAGAGGGAGACCCAGTACTTC. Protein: CASSLGVPGERETQYF. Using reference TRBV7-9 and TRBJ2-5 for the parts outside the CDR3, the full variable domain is DTGVSQNPRHKITKRGQNVTFRCDPISEHNRLYWYRQTLGQGPEFLTYFQNEAQLEKSRLLSDRFSAERPKGSFSTLEIQRTEQGDSAMYLCASSLGVPGERETQYFGPGTRLLVL.

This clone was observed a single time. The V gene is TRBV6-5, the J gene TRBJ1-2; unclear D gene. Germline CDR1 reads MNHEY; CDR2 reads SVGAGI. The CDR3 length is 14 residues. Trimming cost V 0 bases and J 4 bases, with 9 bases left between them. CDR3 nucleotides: TGTGCCAGCAGTTACTCGCATAACGGCTATGGCTACACCTTC. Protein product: CASSYSHNGYGYTF.

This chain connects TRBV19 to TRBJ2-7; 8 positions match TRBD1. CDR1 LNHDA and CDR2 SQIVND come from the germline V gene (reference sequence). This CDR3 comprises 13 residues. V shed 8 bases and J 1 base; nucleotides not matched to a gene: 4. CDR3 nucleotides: TGTGCCAGTGGACAGGGACCTTCCTACGAGCAGTACTTC. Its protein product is CASGQGPSYEQYF.